This paragraph reports one TCR beta chain. Its matching antigen is unknown. This entry is derived from a study of T cell repertoires in cytomegalovirus infection. Study-level results: The response measured ex vivo was dominated by TCR beta clonotypes (HLA-C-restricted and CMV-specific). Of the TCR beta families, the public ones yielded a cumulative frequency that identified carriers of CMV plus the relevant HLA.

TCRdb called the reads again in MiXCR, with one record for every CDR3 protein. The sample has over 250,000 distinct CDR3 sequences, roughly 21% seen once. V shed 5 bases, J shed 4 bases, and the junction held 11 bases outside the gene matches. The CDR3 contains 17 residues. Germline V gene lookup returns CDR1 SGHNT and CDR2 YENEEA. Material: cultured PBMCs, obtained from culture after CMV antigen stimulation. The clonotype originates from a human donor in good health (CMV status not recorded). Some clones in this sample may be carry-over from other donors' samples. J is TRBJ2-3 and V is TRBV11-3; 11 bases agree with TRBD2. CDR3 sequence: CASSRRGLAAVADTQYF. In DNA form, the CDR3 reads TGTGCCAGCAGCCGACGGGGACTAGCGGCAGTAGCAGATACGCAGTATTTT.